This T cell receptor beta chain was identified during a study of blood T cell repertoires in COVID-19. TCRdb keeps only in-frame clones here, not all; method: immunoSEQ multiplex PCR. Among roughly 120,000 clones, more than 75% were seen once, and the ten largest hold around 8%. CDR3 length: 12 amino acids. The germline CDR1 and CDR2 sequences are SEHNR and FQNEAQ (reference sequence). Trimming took off 8 bases at V and 6 bases at J, with 11 bases between the two ends. The rearrangement links TRBV7-9 to TRBJ2-1; a weak D match, TRBD2 (5 bases). Input material: peripheral blood. This clonotype was sampled from a middle-aged woman with acute or convalescent COVID-19. The CDR3 bases are TGTGCCAGCGATTCTGGAGGCAATGAGCAGTTCTTC. This translates into CASDSGGNEQFF.